A selection of T cell receptor beta chains follows, all from one sample in a study of blood T cell repertoires in COVID-19. Some clones are missing from TCRdb's copy, which holds only in-frame ones; the method was immunoSEQ multiplex PCR. Here the sample spans 150,000 to 200,000 clones, 86% being singletons. The material sequenced was peripheral blood. These receptors originate from a woman between 55 and 75 years old with COVID-19, enrolled during active disease. CDR3s include the opening cysteine and the closing phenylalanine or tryptophan. The order of the fields is J gene, V gene, D gene, clone size, CDR3 protein, CDR3 DNA. The D gene is left open where the match is weak. Part of the rows lack a size; the others show once, few, many or a class for expanded clones.

J gene: TRBJ1-2; V gene: TRBV11-2; D gene: TRBD1; clone size: NA; CDR3 protein: CASSRQGNYGYTF; CDR3 DNA: TGTGCCAGCAGTCGACAGGGGAACTATGGCTACACCTTC
J gene: TRBJ1-1; V gene: TRBV19; D gene: TRBD1; clone size: NA; CDR3 protein: CARSLRTGNTEAFF; CDR3 DNA: TGTGCCAGGAGCCTTCGGACAGGGAACACTGAAGCTTTCTTT
J gene: TRBJ2-7; V gene: TRBV9; D gene: NA; clone size: NA; CDR3 protein: CASSTSPLSEQYF; CDR3 DNA: TGTGCCAGCAGCACGAGCCCCCTTTCCGAGCAGTACTTC
J gene: TRBJ2-3; V gene: TRBV20-1; D gene: NA; clone size: once; CDR3 protein: CSAHTLDTQYF; CDR3 DNA: TGCAGTGCTCACACGCTGGATACGCAGTATTTT
J gene: TRBJ2-1; V gene: TRBV5-1; D gene: TRBD2; clone size: NA; CDR3 protein: CASSLVTSGSNEQFF; CDR3 DNA: TGCGCCAGCAGCTTGGTAACTAGCGGGAGTAATGAGCAGTTCTTC
J gene: TRBJ1-2; V gene: TRBV7-8; D gene: NA; clone size: few; CDR3 protein: CASSLALPGRYGYTF; CDR3 DNA: TGTGCCAGCAGCTTAGCGCTTCCAGGCCGGTATGGCTACACCTTC
J gene: TRBJ1-6; V gene: TRBV3-1/TRBV3-2; D gene: TRBD1; clone size: NA; CDR3 protein: CASSLDRGKMSPLHF; CDR3 DNA: TGTGCCAGCAGCCTCGACAGGGGAAAGATGTCACCCCTCCACTTT
J gene: TRBJ2-1; V gene: TRBV5-1; D gene: TRBD2; clone size: NA; CDR3 protein: CASSLGLAIRSQFF; CDR3 DNA: TGCGCCAGCAGCTTGGGACTAGCGATCCGAAGTCAGTTCTTC
J gene: TRBJ2-5; V gene: TRBV7-2; D gene: NA; clone size: NA; CDR3 protein: CASSPTGTPSETQYF; CDR3 DNA: TGTGCCAGCAGCCCGACCGGGACTCCGAGTGAGACCCAGTACTTC
J gene: TRBJ1-2; V gene: TRBV5-4; D gene: NA; clone size: NA; CDR3 protein: CASSFAGAYGYTF; CDR3 DNA: TGTGCCAGCAGCTTTGCAGGGGCGTATGGCTACACCTTC
J gene: TRBJ1-2; V gene: TRBV6-1; D gene: TRBD1; clone size: few; CDR3 protein: CASSSDGTVYGYTF; CDR3 DNA: TGTGCCAGCAGTAGTGACGGGACAGTCTATGGCTACACCTTC
J gene: TRBJ2-7; V gene: TRBV9; D gene: TRBD1; clone size: NA; CDR3 protein: CASSEDRTSYEQYF; CDR3 DNA: TGTGCCAGCAGCGAGGACAGGACTTCCTACGAGCAGTACTTC
J gene: TRBJ2-3; V gene: TRBV7-2; D gene: NA; clone size: NA; CDR3 protein: CASSFDGANGDTQYF; CDR3 DNA: TGTGCCAGCAGCTTCGATGGGGCCAATGGGGATACGCAGTATTTT
J gene: TRBJ2-2; V gene: TRBV7-9; D gene: NA; clone size: NA; CDR3 protein: CASSLDSGPQWTGELFF; CDR3 DNA: TGTGCCAGCAGCTTAGACTCAGGGCCCCAGTGGACCGGGGAGCTGTTTTTT
J gene: TRBJ1-1; V gene: TRBV7-3; D gene: TRBD1; clone size: NA; CDR3 protein: CASSLRQGAEAFF; CDR3 DNA: TGTGCCAGCAGCTTAAGGCAGGGGGCTGAAGCTTTCTTT
J gene: TRBJ1-4; V gene: TRBV7-3; D gene: NA; clone size: NA; CDR3 protein: CASRVTGSATNEKLFF; CDR3 DNA: TGTGCCAGCAGAGTGACTGGCTCCGCAACTAATGAAAAACTGTTTTTT
J gene: TRBJ2-5; V gene: TRBV6-2/TRBV6-3; D gene: TRBD1; clone size: NA; CDR3 protein: CASSYPDRVTETQYF; CDR3 DNA: TGTGCCAGCAGTTACCCGGACAGGGTGACAGAGACCCAGTACTTC
J gene: TRBJ2-7; V gene: TRBV28; D gene: TRBD1; clone size: NA; CDR3 protein: CASSVDRVQVEQYF; CDR3 DNA: TGTGCCAGCAGTGTGGACAGGGTTCAGGTCGAGCAGTACTTC
J gene: TRBJ2-1; V gene: TRBV19; D gene: NA; clone size: NA; CDR3 protein: CASSIASVSYNEQFF; CDR3 DNA: TGTGCCAGTAGTATTGCTAGCGTCTCCTACAATGAGCAGTTCTTC
J gene: TRBJ2-1; V gene: TRBV29-1; D gene: NA; clone size: once; CDR3 protein: CSVWGYEQFF; CDR3 DNA: TGCAGCGTATGGGGCTATGAGCAGTTCTTC
J gene: TRBJ2-1; V gene: TRBV6-5; D gene: TRBD2; clone size: once; CDR3 protein: CASRERGESYNEQFF; CDR3 DNA: TGTGCCAGCAGGGAGCGGGGCGAATCCTACAATGAGCAGTTCTTC
J gene: TRBJ2-7; V gene: TRBV11-3; D gene: TRBD2; clone size: NA; CDR3 protein: CASSSLSGGSPYEQYF; CDR3 DNA: TGTGCCAGCAGCTCTCTTAGCGGGGGCTCCCCCTACGAGCAGTACTTC
J gene: TRBJ1-5; V gene: TRBV15; D gene: NA; clone size: NA; CDR3 protein: CATSRGRAAGNQPQHF; CDR3 DNA: TGTGCCACCTCCAGGGGCAGGGCTGCGGGCAATCAGCCCCAGCATTTT
J gene: TRBJ1-4; V gene: TRBV7-2; D gene: TRBD1; clone size: few; CDR3 protein: CASSGDRGRNEKLFF; CDR3 DNA: TGTGCCAGCAGCGGGGACAGGGGGCGAAATGAAAAACTGTTTTTT
J gene: TRBJ1-3; V gene: TRBV5-4; D gene: NA; clone size: NA; CDR3 protein: CASSHLVENTIYF; CDR3 DNA: TGTGCCAGCAGCCACCTAGTGGAAAACACCATATATTTT
J gene: TRBJ2-1; V gene: TRBV19; D gene: TRBD2; clone size: NA; CDR3 protein: CASTGTSGLRNEQFF; CDR3 DNA: TGTGCCAGTACCGGGACTAGCGGCCTTCGGAATGAGCAGTTCTTC
J gene: TRBJ2-5; V gene: TRBV13; D gene: NA; clone size: NA; CDR3 protein: CASSFKETQYF; CDR3 DNA: TGTGCCAGCAGCTTTAAAGAGACCCAGTACTTC
J gene: TRBJ2-3; V gene: TRBV9; D gene: NA; clone size: NA; CDR3 protein: CASSEGGINADTQYF; CDR3 DNA: TGTGCCAGCAGCGAGGGAGGCATAAATGCAGATACGCAGTATTTT
J gene: TRBJ1-5; V gene: TRBV19; D gene: TRBD1; clone size: NA; CDR3 protein: CASSIYGTAVYSNQPQHF; CDR3 DNA: TGTGCCAGTAGTATTTACGGGACAGCAGTGTATAGCAATCAGCCCCAGCATTTT
J gene: TRBJ1-2; V gene: TRBV7-2; D gene: NA; clone size: NA; CDR3 protein: CAGSLRGLDYGYTF; CDR3 DNA: TGTGCCGGCAGCCTCAGGGGTTTAGACTATGGCTACACCTTC
J gene: TRBJ2-7; V gene: TRBV9; D gene: NA; clone size: once; CDR3 protein: CASSGGGYEQYF; CDR3 DNA: TGTGCCAGCAGCGGAGGGGGCTACGAGCAGTACTTC
J gene: TRBJ1-1; V gene: TRBV6-5; D gene: NA; clone size: NA; CDR3 protein: CASTGGPGAAEAFF; CDR3 DNA: TGTGCCAGCACTGGGGGCCCTGGGGCGGCGGAAGCTTTCTTT
J gene: TRBJ1-6; V gene: TRBV7-6; D gene: TRBD1; clone size: NA; CDR3 protein: CASSSTGQNNSPLHF; CDR3 DNA: TGTGCCAGCAGCTCTACGGGACAGAATAATTCACCCCTCCACTTT
J gene: TRBJ1-3; V gene: TRBV19; D gene: TRBD1; clone size: NA; CDR3 protein: CASSIQRTGGRVGNTIYF; CDR3 DNA: TGTGCCAGTAGTATTCAGCGGACAGGGGGGCGCGTAGGAAACACCATATATTTT
J gene: TRBJ1-2; V gene: TRBV5-1; D gene: NA; clone size: NA; CDR3 protein: CASSLANPNYGYTF; CDR3 DNA: TGCGCCAGCAGCTTGGCTAATCCAAACTATGGCTACACCTTC
J gene: TRBJ2-1; V gene: TRBV7-9; D gene: TRBD2; clone size: NA; CDR3 protein: CASTWTSVEQFF; CDR3 DNA: TGTGCCAGCACCTGGACTAGCGTAGAGCAGTTCTTC
J gene: TRBJ2-7; V gene: TRBV7-2; D gene: NA; clone size: NA; CDR3 protein: CASSESLNEQYF; CDR3 DNA: TGTGCCAGCAGCGAATCCCTAAACGAGCAGTACTTC
J gene: TRBJ2-1; V gene: TRBV27; D gene: TRBD2; clone size: NA; CDR3 protein: CASRLAGGPNEQFF; CDR3 DNA: TGTGCCAGCCGACTAGCGGGAGGGCCCAATGAGCAGTTCTTC
J gene: TRBJ1-1; V gene: TRBV5-1; D gene: NA; clone size: NA; CDR3 protein: CASSTWTENTEAFF; CDR3 DNA: TGCGCCAGCAGCACCTGGACAGAGAACACTGAAGCTTTCTTT
J gene: TRBJ2-3; V gene: TRBV11-3; D gene: NA; clone size: NA; CDR3 protein: CASSGRVGTDTQYF; CDR3 DNA: TGTGCCAGCAGCGGCAGGGTCGGCACAGATACGCAGTATTTT
J gene: TRBJ2-7; V gene: TRBV6-5; D gene: NA; clone size: NA; CDR3 protein: CACRTDYEQYF; CDR3 DNA: TGTGCCTGCCGGACTGACTACGAGCAGTACTTC
J gene: TRBJ2-7; V gene: TRBV6-5; D gene: NA; clone size: NA; CDR3 protein: CASTESYEQYF; CDR3 DNA: TGTGCCAGCACCGAGAGCTACGAGCAGTACTTC
J gene: TRBJ2-7; V gene: TRBV2; D gene: TRBD2; clone size: NA; CDR3 protein: CASSLAGGSSYEQYF; CDR3 DNA: TGTGCCAGCAGTTTAGCGGGAGGGAGCTCCTACGAGCAGTACTTC
J gene: TRBJ2-1; V gene: TRBV6-4; D gene: TRBD2; clone size: once; CDR3 protein: CASSDSGLAGLLNEQFF; CDR3 DNA: TGTGCCAGCAGTGACTCGGGGCTAGCGGGTCTCCTCAATGAGCAGTTCTTC
J gene: TRBJ1-5; V gene: TRBV27; D gene: NA; clone size: NA; CDR3 protein: CASSKSLNRARQPQHF; CDR3 DNA: TGTGCCAGCAGCAAAAGCCTTAACAGGGCCCGGCAGCCCCAGCATTTT
J gene: TRBJ1-2; V gene: TRBV7-9; D gene: TRBD1; clone size: NA; CDR3 protein: CASSARTGVSNYGYTF; CDR3 DNA: TGTGCCAGCAGCGCGCGGACAGGGGTTTCTAACTATGGCTACACCTTC
J gene: TRBJ2-1; V gene: TRBV24-1; D gene: NA; clone size: NA; CDR3 protein: CATSDLWEGGGNEQFF; CDR3 DNA: TGTGCCACCAGTGATTTGTGGGAGGGAGGGGGGAATGAGCAGTTCTTC
J gene: TRBJ2-1; V gene: TRBV4-2; D gene: TRBD2; clone size: NA; CDR3 protein: CASSQDRWGEGFF; CDR3 DNA: TGTGCCAGCAGTCAAGATCGGTGGGGGGAGGGGTTCTTC
J gene: TRBJ2-7; V gene: TRBV7-6; D gene: TRBD1; clone size: NA; CDR3 protein: CASSYGTGHLYEQYF; CDR3 DNA: TGTGCCAGCAGCTACGGGACAGGTCACCTCTACGAGCAGTACTTC
J gene: TRBJ1-3; V gene: TRBV30; D gene: TRBD1; clone size: NA; CDR3 protein: CAWSRDRFGNTIYF; CDR3 DNA: TGTGCCTGGAGTAGGGACAGGTTTGGAAACACCATATATTTT
J gene: TRBJ1-1; V gene: TRBV3-1/TRBV3-2; D gene: TRBD1; clone size: NA; CDR3 protein: CASSQEGGRGPSTEAFF; CDR3 DNA: TGTGCCAGCAGCCAAGAAGGGGGCAGGGGGCCGAGCACTGAAGCTTTCTTT
J gene: TRBJ1-1; V gene: TRBV11-3; D gene: NA; clone size: once; CDR3 protein: CASSPEEVSEAFF; CDR3 DNA: TGTGCCAGCAGTCCAGAGGAGGTCAGTGAAGCTTTCTTT
J gene: TRBJ2-1; V gene: TRBV9; D gene: NA; clone size: NA; CDR3 protein: CASSPSITGVENEQFF; CDR3 DNA: TGTGCCAGCAGCCCGAGCATTACGGGAGTGGAAAATGAGCAGTTCTTC
J gene: TRBJ1-1; V gene: TRBV7-2; D gene: NA; clone size: NA; CDR3 protein: CASSLEALEDTEAFF; CDR3 DNA: TGTGCCAGCAGCTTAGAAGCTCTGGAGGACACTGAAGCTTTCTTT
J gene: TRBJ1-3; V gene: TRBV9; D gene: NA; clone size: NA; CDR3 protein: CASSPLTSSGNTIYF; CDR3 DNA: TGTGCCAGCAGCCCCCTAACGAGCTCTGGAAACACCATATATTTT